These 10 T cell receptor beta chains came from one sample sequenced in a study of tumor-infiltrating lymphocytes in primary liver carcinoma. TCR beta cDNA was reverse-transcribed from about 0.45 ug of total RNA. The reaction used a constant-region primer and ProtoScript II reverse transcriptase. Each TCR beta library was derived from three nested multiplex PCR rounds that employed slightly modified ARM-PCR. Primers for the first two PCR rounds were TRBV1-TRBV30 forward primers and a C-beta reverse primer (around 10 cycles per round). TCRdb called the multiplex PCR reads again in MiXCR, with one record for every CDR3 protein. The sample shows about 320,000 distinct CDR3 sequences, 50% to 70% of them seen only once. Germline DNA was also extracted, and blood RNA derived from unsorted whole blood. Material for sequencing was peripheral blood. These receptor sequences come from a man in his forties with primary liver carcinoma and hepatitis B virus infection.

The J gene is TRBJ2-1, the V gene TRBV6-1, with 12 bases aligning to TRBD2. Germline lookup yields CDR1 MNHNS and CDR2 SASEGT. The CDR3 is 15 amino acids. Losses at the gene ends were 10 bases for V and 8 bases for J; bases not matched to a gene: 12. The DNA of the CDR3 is TGTGCCACCACAAAACTAGCGGGAGGTCAAGATGAGCAGTTCTTC. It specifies CATTKLAGGQDEQFF.

The CDR3 DNA reads TGTGCCACCATCCCAGGGAATACCTCAGATACGCAGTATTTT. Translating gives CATIPGNTSDTQYF. The V gene is TRBV28, the J gene TRBJ2-3; D perhaps matches TRBD1 (5 bases). This CDR3 contains 14 residues. V lost 10 bases and J 4 bases, leaving 18 bases between the germline ends. From germline, CDR1 is MDHEN and CDR2 SYDVKM. The full variable domain, with the rest looked up from reference TRBV28 and TRBJ2-3, is DVKVTQSSRYLVKRTGEKVFLECVQDMDHENMFWYRQDPGLGLRLIYFSYDVKMKEKGDIPEGYSVSREKKERFSLILESASTNQTSMYLCATIPGNTSDTQYFGPGTRLTVL.

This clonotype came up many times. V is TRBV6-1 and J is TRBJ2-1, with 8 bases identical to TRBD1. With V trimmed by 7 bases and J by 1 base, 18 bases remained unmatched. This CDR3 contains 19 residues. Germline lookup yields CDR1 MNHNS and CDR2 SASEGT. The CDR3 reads CASMSSGGTGVGSYNEQFF. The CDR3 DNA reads TGTGCCAGCATGTCCTCAGGGGGCACTGGAGTCGGGTCCTACAATGAGCAGTTCTTC.

The CDR3 sequence is CASSFRSRASTGELFF. For the CDR3, the DNA is TGTGCCAGCAGCTTCCGGTCTCGCGCAAGCACCGGGGAGCTGTTTTTT. The chain links TRBV7-3 to TRBJ2-2, with unresolved D. Germline V gene sequence: CDR1 SGHTA, CDR2 FQGTGA. V was cut by 3 bases and J by 4 bases, with 15 bases left in between. This CDR3 contains 16 residues.

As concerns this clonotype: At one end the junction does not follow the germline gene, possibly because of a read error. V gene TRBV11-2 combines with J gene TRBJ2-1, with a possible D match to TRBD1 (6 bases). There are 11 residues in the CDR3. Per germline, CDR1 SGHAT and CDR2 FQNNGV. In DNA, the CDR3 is TGTGCCGGCAGCCACAGGACAGAGCTGTTCTTC. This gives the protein CAGSHRTELFF.

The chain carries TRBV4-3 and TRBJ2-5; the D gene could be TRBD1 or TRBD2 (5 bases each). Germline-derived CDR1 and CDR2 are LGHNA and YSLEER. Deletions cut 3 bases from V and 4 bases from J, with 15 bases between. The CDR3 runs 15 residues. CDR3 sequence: CASSQGGTGRETQYF. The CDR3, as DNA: TGCGCCAGCAGCCAGGGTGGGACGGGAAGAGAGACCCAGTACTTC.

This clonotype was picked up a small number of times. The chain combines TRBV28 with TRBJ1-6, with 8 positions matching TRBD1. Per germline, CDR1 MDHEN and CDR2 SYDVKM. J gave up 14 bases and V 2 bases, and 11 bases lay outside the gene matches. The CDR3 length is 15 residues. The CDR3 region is CASSLRTGYHSSLHF. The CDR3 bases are TGTGCCAGCAGTTTAAGGACAGGGTATCATTCGTCCCTCCACTTT.

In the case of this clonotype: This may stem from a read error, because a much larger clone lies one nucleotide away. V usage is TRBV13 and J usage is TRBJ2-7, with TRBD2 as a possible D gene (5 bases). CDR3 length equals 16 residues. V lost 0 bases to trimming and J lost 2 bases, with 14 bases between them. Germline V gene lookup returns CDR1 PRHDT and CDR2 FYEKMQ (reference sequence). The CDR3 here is CASSLGPSRRTYEQYF. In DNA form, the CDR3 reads TGTGCCAGCAGCTTAGGTCCTAGCAGGAGAACCTACGAGCAGTACTTC. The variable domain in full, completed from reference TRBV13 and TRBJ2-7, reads AAGVIQSPRHLIKEKRETATLKCYPIPRHDTVYWYQQGPGQDPQFLISFYEKMQSDKGSIPDRFSAQQFSDYHSELNMSSLELGDSALYFCASSLGPSRRTYEQYFGPGTRLTVT.

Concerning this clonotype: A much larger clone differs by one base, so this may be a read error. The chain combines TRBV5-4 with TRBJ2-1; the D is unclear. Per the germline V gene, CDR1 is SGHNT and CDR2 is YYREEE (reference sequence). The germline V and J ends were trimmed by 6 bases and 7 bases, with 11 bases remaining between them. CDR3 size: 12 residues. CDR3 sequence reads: CASTSSINEQFF. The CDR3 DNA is TGTGCCAGCACCTCCTCCATAAATGAGCAGTTCTTC.

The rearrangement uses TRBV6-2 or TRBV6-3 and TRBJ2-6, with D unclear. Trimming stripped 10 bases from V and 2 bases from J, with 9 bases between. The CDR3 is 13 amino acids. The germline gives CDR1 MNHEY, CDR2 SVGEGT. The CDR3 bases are TGTGCCAACAGCTGGACTGGGGCCAACGTCCTGACTTTC. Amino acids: CANSWTGANVLTF.